This TCR beta chain was captured in a study of PD-1 blockade in classical Hodgkin lymphoma (dated by TCRdb to 2020 to 2022). About the study as a whole: Nivolumab dosing was 3 mg/kg intravenously every 2 weeks, continuing until either disease progression or unacceptable toxicity. The study used TCR beta sequencing and CyTOF to define a peripheral blood immune signature of response to PD-1 blockade in classical Hodgkin lymphoma.

V loses 6 bases, J loses 5 bases, and the germline ends lie 11 bases apart. CDR1 and CDR2 are read off the germline V gene (reference sequence) as DFQATT and SNEGSKA. The CDR3 covers 11 residues, taking in both the cysteine and the phenylalanine. The kept DNA is CDR3 alone, 33 bases in frame from the first base. The Qiagen DNeasy kit was used to extract genomic DNA from unsorted PBMCs and from the negatively selected CD4+ and CD8+ fractions. TCR beta CDR3 regions were subjected to amplification by immunoSEQ multiplex PCR with primers that anneal to V and J segments. Amplification bias was minimized using a synthetic immune receptor repertoire, and residual bias was removed computationally after sequencing. The paper's processing steps were these. Custom Python scripts were used to quantify repertoire diversity as the Shannon entropy index. Unsorted, CD4+ and CD8+ repertoires were analyzed separately, except in combined analyses where CD4+ and CD8+ sequences were merged in silico. Clonal expansion was defined as at least a 2-fold frequency increase after treatment relative to C1D1, with a pseudocount of 0.5 for undetected baseline clones. Singleton clones were defined as clones with 0 or 1 copy at C1D1, and non-singleton clones were defined as clones with 2 or more copies. Clones expanded in unsorted samples were annotated as CD4+, CD8+ or unknown by matching protein sequences in sorted samples from the same patient. Wilcoxon tests were applied to paired samples to test diversity changes from C1D1 to C4D1. Not all clones reach the TCRdb copy of this immuneACCESS table, which keeps in-frame sequences only. Checked studies attribute under half of the gap to unresolved V genes and leave the rest unexplained. That table supplies the V and J calls and clone size; D and trimming were determined from the DNA. The sample data list around 30,000 clones, and 80% to 95% of these were observed just once. Roughly 0.31% of the sample rests with the top ten.

The sample's time point label, decoded: cycle 4 day 1 (C4D1), after 5 to 7 weeks of nivolumab. All trial patients had relapsed after autologous stem cell transplantation, with cohorts A, B and C differing in prior brentuximab vedotin exposure. A Miltenyi CD4+ T cell isolation kit was used for magnetic negative selection to purify CD4+ T cells from thawed PBMCs. A total of 50 to 70 patients with relapsed/refractory classical Hodgkin lymphoma made up the trial cohort, and each patient's best overall response was complete response, partial response or progressive disease. Trial patients were treated with single-agent nivolumab in the multi-cohort phase II CheckMate 205 trial. An independent review committee assessed best overall response by applying the 2007 International Working Group response criteria. Trial PBMCs were obtained immediately prior to nivolumab initiation (C1D1) and on therapy at cycle 2 day 1 and cycle 4 day 1. Peripheral blood was collected in 8 mL Vacutainer Cell Preparation Tubes, from which PBMCs were isolated by centrifugation and then cryopreserved. Purified CD4+ and CD8+ fractions were prepared only for cases with an additional available PBMC sample. Magnetically labelled cells were removed on LS columns in a quadroMACS separator, and the flow-through was retained as the purified fraction.

Study-wide findings and limitations: Baseline TCR diversity was reported to be lower in newly diagnosed patients than in healthy donors and to be lower still in relapsed/refractory patients. Among trial patients, those achieving complete response had baseline diversity similar to that of newly diagnosed patients, while diversity was significantly lower in partial responders and progressors. The study covered only a single clinical trial cohort, and the causes of the repertoire differences, possibly disease activity or prior therapy, were still not defined. By C4D1, a significant rise was seen in CD4+ TCR diversity but not in CD8+ TCR diversity (p=0.0027 vs p=0.16), and the rise was most apparent among complete responders (p=0.02). Lower diversity was seen in patients whose nivolumab began less than 1 year after ASCT, and these patients were left out of later analyses so that immune reconstitution would not confound the results.

Regarding this clone: The antigen this receptor binds is unknown. No qualities accompany the bases; no much larger clone lies one base away.

This sequence uses TRBV20-1 and TRBJ2-7; TRBD2 might be the D gene, on 5 matching bases. The receptor was isolated from a human donor with classical Hodgkin lymphoma. Sequencing used CD4+ T cells from blood, obtained before the fourth cycle of nivolumab. The sequenced DNA: TGCAGTGCCCGGACTGTTAACGAGCAGTACTTC. It is translated as CSARTVNEQYF.